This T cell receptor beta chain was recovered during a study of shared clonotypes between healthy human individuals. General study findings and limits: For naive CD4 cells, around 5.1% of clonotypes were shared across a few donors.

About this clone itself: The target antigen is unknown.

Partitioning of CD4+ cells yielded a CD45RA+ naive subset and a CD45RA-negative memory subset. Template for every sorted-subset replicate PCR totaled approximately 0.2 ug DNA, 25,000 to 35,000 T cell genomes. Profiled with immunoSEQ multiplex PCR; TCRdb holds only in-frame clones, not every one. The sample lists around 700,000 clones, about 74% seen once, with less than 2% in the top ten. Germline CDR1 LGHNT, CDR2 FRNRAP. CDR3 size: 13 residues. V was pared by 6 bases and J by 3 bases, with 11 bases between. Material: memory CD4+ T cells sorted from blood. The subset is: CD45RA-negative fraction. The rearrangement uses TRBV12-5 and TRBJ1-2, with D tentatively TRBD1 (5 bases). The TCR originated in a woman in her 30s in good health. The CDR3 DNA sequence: TGTGCTAGTGGAAACGAGGGGTACTATGGCTACACCTTC. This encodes CASGNEGYYGYTF.